The sequence of this TCR beta chain was determined in a study of T cell repertoires in cytomegalovirus infection. Overall study context: An indication of both CMV infection and matching HLA type came from public TCR beta signatures. Findings and limits, study-wide: Carriers of CMV plus the relevant HLA were identified by cumulative public TCR beta family frequency. The response measured ex vivo was dominated by TCR beta clonotypes (HLA-C-restricted and CMV-specific).

V gave up 1 base and J gave up 7 bases, with 10 bases separating them. CDR1 is SGHTA, CDR2 FQGNSA, per germline. This CDR3 is built from 14 residues. A single record per CDR3 protein comes from TCRdb applying MiXCR to the reads. The sample holds around 260,000 distinct CDR3 sequences, roughly 26% seen once. There are many counts of this clonotype. As yet, its antigen is unknown. The TCR comes from a human donor in good health (CMV status not recorded). Some clones in this sample may be carry-over from other donors' samples. V usage is TRBV7-2 and J usage is TRBJ1-4; D unresolved. What was sequenced was PBMCs. CDR3 nucleotides: TGTGCCAGCAGCTTAGGGGGTAGAGGTGAAAAACTGTTTTTT. It codes for CASSLGGRGEKLFF.